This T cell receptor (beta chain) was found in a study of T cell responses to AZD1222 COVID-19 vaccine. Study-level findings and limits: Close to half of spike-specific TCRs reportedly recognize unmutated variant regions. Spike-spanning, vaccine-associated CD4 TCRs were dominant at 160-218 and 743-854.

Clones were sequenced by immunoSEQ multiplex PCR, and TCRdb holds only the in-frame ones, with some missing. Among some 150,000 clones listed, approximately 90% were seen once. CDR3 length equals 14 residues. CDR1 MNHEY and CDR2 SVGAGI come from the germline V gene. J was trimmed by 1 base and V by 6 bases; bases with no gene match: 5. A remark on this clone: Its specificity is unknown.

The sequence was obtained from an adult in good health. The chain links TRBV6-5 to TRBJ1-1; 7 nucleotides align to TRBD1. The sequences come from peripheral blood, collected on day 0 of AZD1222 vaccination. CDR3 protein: CASSPGGSNTEAFF. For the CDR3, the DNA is TGTGCCAGCAGCCCAGGGGGTTCGAACACTGAAGCTTTCTTT.